The 5 T cell receptor beta chains below come from one sample, sequenced in a study of blood T cell repertoires in COVID-19. TCRdb's table, derived via immunoSEQ multiplex PCR, lists solely in-frame clones and lacks some. The repertoire consists of about 49,000 clones, with roughly 77% occurring once and the leading ten covering 40% to 45%. Sequenced input: peripheral blood. The receptors shown here come from a man aged 65-85 years with active or convalescent COVID-19.

The DNA for the CDR3 is TGTGCCAGCAGCTTGCGGGTAGTCCTCATGGACGAGCAGTACTTC. It is translated as CASSLRVVLMDEQYF. This chain uses TRBV5-6 with TRBJ2-7, with D uncertain. The germline V gene has CDR1 SGHDT and CDR2 YYEEEE. The CDR3 has 15 amino acids. The ends were cut back, 1 base at V and 5 bases at J, with 16 bases in the middle.

The chain employs TRBV11-2 and TRBJ1-6; maybe TRBD1 (5 bases). V dropped 1 base and J dropped 8 bases, with 12 bases sitting between them. Germline lookup yields CDR1 SGHAT and CDR2 FQNNGV. The CDR3 loop spans 15 amino acids. The CDR3 region has the DNA TGTGCCAGCAGCTTAGTGGTAGGGGCGGATTCACCCCTCCACTTT. Translated, it gives CASSLVVGADSPLHF.

The chain couples TRBV5-1 to TRBJ2-7, with 7 positions matching TRBD2. Germline CDR1 is SGHRS and CDR2 is YFSETQ. With 7 bases clipped from V and 1 base from J, the junction kept 5 bases outside the gene matches. The CDR3 consists of 13 residues. The CDR3 region has the DNA TGCGCCAGCGGGGAGGGACTTTCCTACGAGCAGTACTTC. Translated: CASGEGLSYEQYF.

In its sample, this clone was seen once. V and J are TRBV10-2 and TRBJ2-5; 9 nucleotides line up with TRBD1. V shed 9 bases and J 9 bases; nucleotides not matched to a gene: 17. Germline CDR1 reads WSHSY; CDR2 reads SAAADI. The CDR3 runs 15 residues. CDR3 nucleotide sequence: TGCGCCAGTGGGACCCGGGACAGGGCTTCGGGGGCCCAGTACTTC. Encoded protein: CASGTRDRASGAQYF.

This clone was detected ten times or more. V gene TRBV7-2 combines with J gene TRBJ1-1; a possible D gene is TRBD1 (6 bases). This CDR3 is built from 15 residues. V lost 1 base to trimming and J lost 2 bases, with 11 bases between them. Germline CDR1 SGHTA, CDR2 FQGNSA. CDR3 sequence: CASSLVEGVNTEAFF. The CDR3 nucleotides are TGTGCCAGCAGCTTAGTAGAGGGGGTTAACACTGAAGCTTTCTTT.